This TCR beta chain is from a study of blood T cell repertoires in COVID-19. Study-level background: PBMCs, B-cell-depleted T cells, or T cells were the source of the cDNA or gDNA that made up the material.

Per the original data handling: Nucleated cell counts were estimated from reference gene primer amplification. Assay: immunoSEQ multiplex PCR; the TCRdb copy retains only in-frame clones and omits some. From that table come the V and J calls and clone size; the DNA was used to work out D and trimming. The sample shows 200,000 to 300,000 clones, about 90% of them seen only once. V dropped 4 bases and J dropped 5; count of bases not matched to a gene: 7. Germline-derived CDR1 and CDR2 are MGHRA and YSYEKL. CDR3 length: 16 amino acids. The J gene is TRBJ2-5, the V gene TRBV4-1; TRBD2 matches 13 bases. This TCR came from a woman between 40 and 55 years old with acute or convalescent COVID-19. The source material was peripheral blood. The CDR3 DNA reads TGCGCCAGCAGCCTCGGACTAGCGGGGGTAGGGGAGACCCAGTACTTC. Translated: CASSLGLAGVGETQYF.